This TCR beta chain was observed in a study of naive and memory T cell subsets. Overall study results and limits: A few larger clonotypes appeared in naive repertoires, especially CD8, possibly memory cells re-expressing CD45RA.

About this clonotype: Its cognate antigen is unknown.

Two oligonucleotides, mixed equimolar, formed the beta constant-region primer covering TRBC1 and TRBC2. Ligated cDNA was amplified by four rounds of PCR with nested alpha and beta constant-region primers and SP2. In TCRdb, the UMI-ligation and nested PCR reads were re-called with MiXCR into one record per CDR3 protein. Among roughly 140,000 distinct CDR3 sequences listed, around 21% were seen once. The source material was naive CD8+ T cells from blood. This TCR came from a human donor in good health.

The CDR3 loop is CASLRTDGVYQETQYF. Here the CDR3 DNA reads TGTGCCAGCCTACGGACTGATGGGGTGTACCAAGAGACCCAGTACTTC. The J gene is TRBJ2-5, the V gene TRBV28; weak D call: TRBD2 (5 bases). Germline loops: CDR1 MDHEN, CDR2 SYDVKM. The CDR3 has 16 residues. Trimming took 8 bases from V and 0 from J, leaving 19 bases between them. The full variable domain, its missing parts supplied by reference TRBV28 and TRBJ2-5, is DVKVTQSSRYLVKRTGEKVFLECVQDMDHENMFWYRQDPGLGLRLIYFSYDVKMKEKGDIPEGYSVSREKKERFSLILESASTNQTSMYLCASLRTDGVYQETQYFGPGTRLLVL.